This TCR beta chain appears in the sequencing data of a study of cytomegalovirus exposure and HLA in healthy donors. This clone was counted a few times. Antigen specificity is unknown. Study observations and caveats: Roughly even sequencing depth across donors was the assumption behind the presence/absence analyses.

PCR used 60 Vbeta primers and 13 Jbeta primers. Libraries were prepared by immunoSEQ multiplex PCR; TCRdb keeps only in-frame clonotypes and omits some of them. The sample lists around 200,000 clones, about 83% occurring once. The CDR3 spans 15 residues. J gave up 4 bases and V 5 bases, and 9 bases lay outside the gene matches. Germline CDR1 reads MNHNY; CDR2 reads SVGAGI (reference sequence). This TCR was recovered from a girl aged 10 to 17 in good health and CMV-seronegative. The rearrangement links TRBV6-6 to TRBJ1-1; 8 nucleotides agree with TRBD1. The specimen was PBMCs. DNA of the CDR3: TGTGCCAGCAGTATCCGACCCACAGGGGGCACTGAAGCTTTCTTT. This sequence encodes CASSIRPTGGTEAFF.